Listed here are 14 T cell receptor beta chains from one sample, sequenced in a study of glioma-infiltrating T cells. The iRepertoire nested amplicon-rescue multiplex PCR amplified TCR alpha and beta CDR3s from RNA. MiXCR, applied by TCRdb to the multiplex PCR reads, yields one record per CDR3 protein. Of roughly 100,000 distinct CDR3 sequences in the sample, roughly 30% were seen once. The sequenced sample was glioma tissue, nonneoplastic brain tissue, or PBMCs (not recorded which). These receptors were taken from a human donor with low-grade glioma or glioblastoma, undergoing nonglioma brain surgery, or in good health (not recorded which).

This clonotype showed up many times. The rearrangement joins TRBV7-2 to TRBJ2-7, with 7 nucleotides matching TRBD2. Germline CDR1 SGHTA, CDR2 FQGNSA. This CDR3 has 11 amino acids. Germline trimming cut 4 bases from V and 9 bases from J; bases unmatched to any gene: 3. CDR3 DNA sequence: TGTGCCAGCAGCTCGGGGGAGGGGCAGTACTTC. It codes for CASSSGEGQYF.

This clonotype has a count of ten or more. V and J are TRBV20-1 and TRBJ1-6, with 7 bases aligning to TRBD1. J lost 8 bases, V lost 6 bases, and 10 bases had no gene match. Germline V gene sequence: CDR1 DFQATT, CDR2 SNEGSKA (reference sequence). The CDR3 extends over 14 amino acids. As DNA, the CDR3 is TGCAGTGCCAAGACAGGGTCGAGGGATTCACCCCTCCACTTT. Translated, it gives CSAKTGSRDSPLHF.

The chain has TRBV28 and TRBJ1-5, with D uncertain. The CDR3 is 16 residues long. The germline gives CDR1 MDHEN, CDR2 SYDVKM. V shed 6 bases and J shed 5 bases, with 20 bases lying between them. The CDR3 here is CASRTLGGIADQPQHF. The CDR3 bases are TGTGCCAGCAGGACCTTAGGAGGTATCGCAGATCAGCCCCAGCATTTT.

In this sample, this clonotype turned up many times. Written as DNA, the CDR3 is TGTGCCAGCAGTTTAAACCTGGGGAGCATGGAGACCCAGTACTTC. Protein product: CASSLNLGSMETQYF. The chain uses TRBV12-3 or TRBV12-4 and TRBJ2-5, with a possible D match to TRBD2 (5 bases). The CDR3 has 15 amino acids. Between the trimmed V and J ends, which lost 2 bases and 5 bases, there was a span of 15 bases.

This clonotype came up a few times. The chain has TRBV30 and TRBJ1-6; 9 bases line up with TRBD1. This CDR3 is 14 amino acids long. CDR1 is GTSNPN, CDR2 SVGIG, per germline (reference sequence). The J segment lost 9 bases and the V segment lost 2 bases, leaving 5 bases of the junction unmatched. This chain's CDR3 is CAWSSQGALSPLHF. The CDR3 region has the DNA TGTGCCTGGAGTTCACAGGGGGCGCTTTCACCCCTCCACTTT.

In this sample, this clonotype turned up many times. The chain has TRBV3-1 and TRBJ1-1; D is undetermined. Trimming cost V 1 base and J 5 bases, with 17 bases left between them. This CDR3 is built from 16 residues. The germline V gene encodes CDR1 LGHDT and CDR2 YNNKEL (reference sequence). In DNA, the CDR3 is TGTGCCAGCAGCCAAGTTGGCAGCCCTCTTGGTACTGAAGCTTTCTTT. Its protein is CASSQVGSPLGTEAFF.

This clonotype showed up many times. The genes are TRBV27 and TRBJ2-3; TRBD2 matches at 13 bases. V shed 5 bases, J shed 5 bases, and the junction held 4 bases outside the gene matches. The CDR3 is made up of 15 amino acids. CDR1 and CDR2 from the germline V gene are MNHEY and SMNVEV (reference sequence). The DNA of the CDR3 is TGTGCCAGCAGTGCACTAGCGGGGGGGCGAGATACGCAGTATTTT. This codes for CASSALAGGRDTQYF.

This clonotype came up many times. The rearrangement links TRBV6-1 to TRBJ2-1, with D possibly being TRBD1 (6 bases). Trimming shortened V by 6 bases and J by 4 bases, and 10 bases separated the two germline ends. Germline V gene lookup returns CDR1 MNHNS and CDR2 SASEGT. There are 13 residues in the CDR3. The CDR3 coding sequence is TGTGCCAGCAGGGCAGGGGCGTACAATGAGCAGTTCTTC. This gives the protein CASRAGAYNEQFF.

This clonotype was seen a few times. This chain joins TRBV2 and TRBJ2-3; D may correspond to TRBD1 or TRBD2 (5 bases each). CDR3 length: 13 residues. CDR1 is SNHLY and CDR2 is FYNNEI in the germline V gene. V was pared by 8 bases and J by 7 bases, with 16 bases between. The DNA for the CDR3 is TGTGCCAGCGGGGACCTCCTCAGGAATACGCAGTATTTT. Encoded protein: CASGDLLRNTQYF.

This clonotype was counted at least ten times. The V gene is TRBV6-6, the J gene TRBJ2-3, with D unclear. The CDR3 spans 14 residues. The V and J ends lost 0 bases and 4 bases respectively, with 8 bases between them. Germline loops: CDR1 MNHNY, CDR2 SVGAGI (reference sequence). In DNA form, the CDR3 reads TGTGCCAGCAGTTACTCGCTGGGGTCAGATACGCAGTATTTT. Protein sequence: CASSYSLGSDTQYF.

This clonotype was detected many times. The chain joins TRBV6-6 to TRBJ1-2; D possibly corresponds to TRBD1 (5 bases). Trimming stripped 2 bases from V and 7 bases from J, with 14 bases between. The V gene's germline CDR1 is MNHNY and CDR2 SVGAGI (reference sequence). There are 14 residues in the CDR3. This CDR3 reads CASSYRGGTGGYTF. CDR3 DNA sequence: TGTGCCAGCAGTTACCGTGGGGGAACGGGTGGCTACACCTTC.

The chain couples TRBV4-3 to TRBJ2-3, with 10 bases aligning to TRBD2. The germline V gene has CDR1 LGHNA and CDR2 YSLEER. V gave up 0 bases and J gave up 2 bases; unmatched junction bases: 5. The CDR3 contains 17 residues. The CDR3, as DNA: TGCGCCAGCAGCCAAGAGAGCGGGGGGGGGTTCACAGATACGCAGTATTTT. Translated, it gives CASSQESGGGFTDTQYF.

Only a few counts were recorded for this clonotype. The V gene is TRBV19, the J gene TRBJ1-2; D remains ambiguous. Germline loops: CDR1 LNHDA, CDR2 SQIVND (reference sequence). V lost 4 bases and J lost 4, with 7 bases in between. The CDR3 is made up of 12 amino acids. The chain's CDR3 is CASSRGAYGYTF. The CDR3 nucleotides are TGTGCCAGTAGTAGGGGAGCCTATGGCTACACCTTC.

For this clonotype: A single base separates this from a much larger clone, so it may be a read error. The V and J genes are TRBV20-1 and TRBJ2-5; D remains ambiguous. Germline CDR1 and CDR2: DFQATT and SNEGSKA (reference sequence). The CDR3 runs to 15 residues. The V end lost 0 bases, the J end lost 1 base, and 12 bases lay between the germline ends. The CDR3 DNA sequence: TGCAGTGCTAGAGATAGGGCCACATCCCAAGAGACCCAGTACTTC. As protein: CSARDRATSQETQYF.